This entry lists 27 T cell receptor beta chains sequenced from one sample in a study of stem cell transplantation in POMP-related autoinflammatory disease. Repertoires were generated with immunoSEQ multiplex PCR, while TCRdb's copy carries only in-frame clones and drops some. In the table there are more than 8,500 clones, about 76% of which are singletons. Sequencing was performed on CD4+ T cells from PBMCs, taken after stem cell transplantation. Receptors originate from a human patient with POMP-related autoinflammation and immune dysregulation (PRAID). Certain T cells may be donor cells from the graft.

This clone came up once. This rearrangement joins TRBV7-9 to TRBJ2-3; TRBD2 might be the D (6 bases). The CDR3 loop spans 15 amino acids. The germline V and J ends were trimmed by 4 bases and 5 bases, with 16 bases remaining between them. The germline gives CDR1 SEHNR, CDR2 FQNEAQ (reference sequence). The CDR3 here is CASSSERVSRDTQYF. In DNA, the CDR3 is TGTGCCAGCAGCTCGGAGCGGGTGTCTAGAGATACGCAGTATTTT.

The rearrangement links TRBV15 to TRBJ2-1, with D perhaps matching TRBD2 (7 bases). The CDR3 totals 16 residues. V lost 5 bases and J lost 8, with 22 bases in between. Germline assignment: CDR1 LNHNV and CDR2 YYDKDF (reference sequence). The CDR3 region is CATSQVGGGRGDEQFF. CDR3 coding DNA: TGTGCCACCAGCCAGGTCGGGGGCGGGAGAGGGGATGAGCAGTTCTTC.

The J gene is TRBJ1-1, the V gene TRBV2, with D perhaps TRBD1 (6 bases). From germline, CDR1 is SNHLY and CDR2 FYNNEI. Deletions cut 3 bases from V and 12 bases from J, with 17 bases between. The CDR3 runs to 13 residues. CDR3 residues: CASSDEQDSRTFF. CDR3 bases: TGTGCCAGCAGTGACGAACAGGACAGTCGCACTTTCTTT.

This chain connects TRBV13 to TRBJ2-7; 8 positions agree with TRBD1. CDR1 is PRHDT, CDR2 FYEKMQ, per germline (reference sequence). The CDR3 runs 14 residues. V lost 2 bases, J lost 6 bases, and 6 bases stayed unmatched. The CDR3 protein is CASSLRVTGGEQYF. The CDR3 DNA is TGTGCCAGCAGCTTACGCGTCACAGGGGGCGAGCAGTACTTC.

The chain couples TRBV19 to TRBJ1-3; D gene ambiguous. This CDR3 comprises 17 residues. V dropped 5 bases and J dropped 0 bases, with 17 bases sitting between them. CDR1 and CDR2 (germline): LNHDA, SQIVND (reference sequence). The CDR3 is CASSPTSDGGSGNTIYF. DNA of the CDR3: TGTGCCAGTAGTCCCACTTCCGACGGAGGCTCTGGAAACACCATATATTTT.

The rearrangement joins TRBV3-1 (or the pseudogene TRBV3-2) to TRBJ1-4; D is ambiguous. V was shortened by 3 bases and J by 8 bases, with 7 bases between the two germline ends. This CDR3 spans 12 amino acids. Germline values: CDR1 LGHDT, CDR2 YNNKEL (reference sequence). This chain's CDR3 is CASSQADEKLFF. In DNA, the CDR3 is TGTGCCAGCAGCCAGGCAGACGAAAAACTGTTTTTT.

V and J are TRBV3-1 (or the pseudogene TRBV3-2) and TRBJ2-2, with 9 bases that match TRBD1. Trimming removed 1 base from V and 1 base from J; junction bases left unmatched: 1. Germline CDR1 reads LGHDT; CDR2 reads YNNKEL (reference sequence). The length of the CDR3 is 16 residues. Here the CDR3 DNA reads TGTGCCAGCAGCCAAGGGGGACAGGGGAACACCGGGGAGCTGTTTTTT. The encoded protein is CASSQGGQGNTGELFF.

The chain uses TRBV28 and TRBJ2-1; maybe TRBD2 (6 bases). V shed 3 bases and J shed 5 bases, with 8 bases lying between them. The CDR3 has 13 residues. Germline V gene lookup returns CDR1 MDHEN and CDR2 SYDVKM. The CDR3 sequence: CASSLTSNNEQFF. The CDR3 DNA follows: TGTGCCAGCAGTTTGACTAGTAACAATGAGCAGTTCTTC.

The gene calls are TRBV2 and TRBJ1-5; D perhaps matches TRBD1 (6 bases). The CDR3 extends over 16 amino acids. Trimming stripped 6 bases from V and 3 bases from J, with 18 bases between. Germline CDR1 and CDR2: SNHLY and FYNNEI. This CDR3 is CASSYLLGGPNQPQHF. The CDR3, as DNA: TGTGCCAGCAGCTACCTCCTCGGGGGGCCCAATCAGCCCCAGCATTTT.

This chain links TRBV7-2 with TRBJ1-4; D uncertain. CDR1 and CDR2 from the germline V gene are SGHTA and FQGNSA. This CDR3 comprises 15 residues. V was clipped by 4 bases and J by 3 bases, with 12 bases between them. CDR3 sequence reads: CASSSDGEPNEKLFF. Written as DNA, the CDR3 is TGTGCCAGCAGCTCGGACGGAGAGCCTAATGAAAAACTGTTTTTT.

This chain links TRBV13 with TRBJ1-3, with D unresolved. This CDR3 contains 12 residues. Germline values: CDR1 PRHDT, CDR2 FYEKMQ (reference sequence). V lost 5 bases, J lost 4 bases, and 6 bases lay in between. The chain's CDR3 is CASSLTGNTIYF. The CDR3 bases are TGTGCCAGCAGCCTGACCGGAAACACCATATATTTT. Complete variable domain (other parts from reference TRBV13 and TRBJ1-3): AAGVIQSPRHLIKEKRETATLKCYPIPRHDTVYWYQQGPGQDPQFLISFYEKMQSDKGSIPDRFSAQQFSDYHSELNMSSLELGDSALYFCASSLTGNTIYFGEGSWLTVV.

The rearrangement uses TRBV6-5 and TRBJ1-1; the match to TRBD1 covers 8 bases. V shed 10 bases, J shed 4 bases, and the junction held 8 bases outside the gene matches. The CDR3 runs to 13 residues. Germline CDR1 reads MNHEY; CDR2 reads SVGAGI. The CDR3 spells CANSRTGTTEAFF. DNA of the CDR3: TGTGCCAACTCCCGGACAGGGACCACTGAAGCTTTCTTT.

The CDR3 is CASGGTSTGETQYF. CDR3 nucleotides: TGTGCCAGCGGGGGGACATCGACGGGCGAGACCCAGTACTTC. The V call is TRBV3-1 (or the pseudogene TRBV3-2), the J call TRBJ2-5; D assignment may be TRBD1 or TRBD2 (6 bases each). V was shortened by 8 bases and J by 5 bases, with 18 bases between the two germline ends. This CDR3 comprises 14 residues. Germline V gene lookup returns CDR1 LGHDT and CDR2 YNNKEL (reference sequence).

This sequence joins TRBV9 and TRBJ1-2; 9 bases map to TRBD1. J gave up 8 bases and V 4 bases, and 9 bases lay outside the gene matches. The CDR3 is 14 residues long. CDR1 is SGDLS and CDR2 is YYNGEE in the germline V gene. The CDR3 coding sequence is TGTGCCAGCAGCCCCAGTGGACAGGGGAGAGGCTACACCTTC. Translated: CASSPSGQGRGYTF.

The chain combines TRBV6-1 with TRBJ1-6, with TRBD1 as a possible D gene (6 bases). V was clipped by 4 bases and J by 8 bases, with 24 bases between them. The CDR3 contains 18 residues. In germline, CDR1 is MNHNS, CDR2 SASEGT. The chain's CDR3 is CASSARGGGGVRDSPLHF. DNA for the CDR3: TGTGCCAGCAGTGCCAGGGGAGGCGGCGGGGTCAGGGATTCACCCCTCCACTTT.

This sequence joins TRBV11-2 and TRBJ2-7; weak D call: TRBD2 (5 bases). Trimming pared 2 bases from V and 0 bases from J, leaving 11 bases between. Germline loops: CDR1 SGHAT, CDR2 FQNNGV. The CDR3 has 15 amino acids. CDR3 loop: CASSLLRTFSYEQYF. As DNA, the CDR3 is TGTGCCAGCAGCTTACTTAGGACTTTCTCCTACGAGCAGTACTTC.

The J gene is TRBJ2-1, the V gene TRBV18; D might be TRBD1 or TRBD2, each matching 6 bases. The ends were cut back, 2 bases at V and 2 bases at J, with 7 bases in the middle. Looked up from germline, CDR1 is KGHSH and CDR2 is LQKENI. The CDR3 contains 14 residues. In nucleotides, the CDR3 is TGTGCCAGCTCACCAAGGGGGGCCTACAATGAGCAGTTCTTC. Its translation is CASSPRGAYNEQFF. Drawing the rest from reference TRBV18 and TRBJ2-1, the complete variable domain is NAGVMQNPRHLVRRRGQEARLRCSPMKGHSHVYWYRQLPEEGLKFMVYLQKENIIDESGMPKERFSAEFPKEGPSILRIQQVVRGDSAAYFCASSPRGAYNEQFFGPGTRLTVL.

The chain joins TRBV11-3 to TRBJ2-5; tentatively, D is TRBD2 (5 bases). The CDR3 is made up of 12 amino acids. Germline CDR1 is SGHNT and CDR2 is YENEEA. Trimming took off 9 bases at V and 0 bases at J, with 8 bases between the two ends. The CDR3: CAREDYQETQYF. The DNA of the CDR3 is TGTGCCAGAGAGGACTACCAAGAGACCCAGTACTTC.

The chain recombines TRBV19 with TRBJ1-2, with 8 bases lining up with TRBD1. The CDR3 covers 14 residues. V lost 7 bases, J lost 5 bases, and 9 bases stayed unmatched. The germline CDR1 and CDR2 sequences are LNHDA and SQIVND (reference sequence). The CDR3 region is CASKPGQARYGYTF. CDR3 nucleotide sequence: TGTGCCAGTAAGCCGGGACAGGCTCGATATGGCTACACCTTC.

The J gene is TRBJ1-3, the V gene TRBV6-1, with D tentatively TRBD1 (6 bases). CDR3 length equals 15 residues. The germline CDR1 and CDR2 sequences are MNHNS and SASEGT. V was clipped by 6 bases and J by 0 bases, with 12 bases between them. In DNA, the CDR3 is TGTGCCAGCAGAGCACAGGGCCTCTCTGGAAACACCATATATTTT. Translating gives CASRAQGLSGNTIYF.

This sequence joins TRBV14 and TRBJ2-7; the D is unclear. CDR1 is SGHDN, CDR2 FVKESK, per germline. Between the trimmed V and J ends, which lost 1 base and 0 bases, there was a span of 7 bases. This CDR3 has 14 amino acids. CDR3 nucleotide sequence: TGTGCCAGCAGCCAAGTCGGCGGCTCCTACGAGCAGTACTTC. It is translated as CASSQVGGSYEQYF.

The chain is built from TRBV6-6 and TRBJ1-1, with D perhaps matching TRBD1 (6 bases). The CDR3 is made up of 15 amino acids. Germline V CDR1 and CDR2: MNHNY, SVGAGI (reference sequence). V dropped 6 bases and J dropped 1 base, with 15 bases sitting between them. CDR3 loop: CASRTPGTKNTEAFF. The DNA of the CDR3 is TGTGCCAGCAGGACACCCGGGACAAAGAACACTGAAGCTTTCTTT.

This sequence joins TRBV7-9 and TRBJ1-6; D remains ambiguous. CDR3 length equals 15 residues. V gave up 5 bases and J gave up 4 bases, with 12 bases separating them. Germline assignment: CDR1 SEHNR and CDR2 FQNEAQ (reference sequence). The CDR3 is CASSPFGTYNSPLHF. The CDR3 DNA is TGTGCCAGCAGCCCCTTTGGCACTTATAATTCACCCCTCCACTTT.

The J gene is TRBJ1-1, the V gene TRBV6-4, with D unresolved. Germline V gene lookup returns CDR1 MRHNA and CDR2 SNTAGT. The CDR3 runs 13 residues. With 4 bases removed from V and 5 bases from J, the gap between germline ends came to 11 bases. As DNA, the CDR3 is TGTGCCAGCAGTGTCCACCTGGGGACTGAAGCTTTCTTT. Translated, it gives CASSVHLGTEAFF.

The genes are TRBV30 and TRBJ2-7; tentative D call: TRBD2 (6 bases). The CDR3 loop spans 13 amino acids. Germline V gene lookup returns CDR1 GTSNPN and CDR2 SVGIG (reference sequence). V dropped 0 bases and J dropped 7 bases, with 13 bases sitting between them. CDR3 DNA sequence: TGTGCCTGGAGTGTACGTTCTAGCGAGGAGCAGTACTTC. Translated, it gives CAWSVRSSEEQYF.

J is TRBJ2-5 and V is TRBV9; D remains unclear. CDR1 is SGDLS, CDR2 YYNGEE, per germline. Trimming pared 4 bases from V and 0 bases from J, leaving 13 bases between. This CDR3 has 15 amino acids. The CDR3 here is CASSRGVLDQETQYF. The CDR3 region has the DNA TGTGCCAGCAGCCGAGGAGTATTAGACCAAGAGACCCAGTACTTC.

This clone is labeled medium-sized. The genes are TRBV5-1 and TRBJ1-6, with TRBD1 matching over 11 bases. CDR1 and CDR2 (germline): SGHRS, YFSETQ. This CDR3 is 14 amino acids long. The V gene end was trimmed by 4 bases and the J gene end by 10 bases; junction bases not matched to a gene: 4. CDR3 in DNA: TGCGCCAGCAGCCCCGGGACAGGGGGATCACCCCTCCACTTT. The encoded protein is CASSPGTGGSPLHF.